Shown below are 15 T cell receptor beta chains from a single sample sequenced in a study of PD-1 blockade in classical Hodgkin lymphoma. Patients all relapsed after autologous stem cell transplantation, and there was variation in brentuximab vedotin exposure. Produced via immunoSEQ multiplex PCR; TCRdb's table is partial and in-frame only. The table records 12,000 or so clones, 90% to 95% of them present only once. The sequenced sample was peripheral blood mononuclear cells (PBMCs), obtained at baseline. Receptors were obtained from a human donor with classical Hodgkin lymphoma.

The chain employs TRBV10-1 and TRBJ2-2; 8 bases line up with TRBD2. The CDR3 has 14 amino acids. Germline CDR1 WNHNN, CDR2 SYGVQD (reference sequence). The ends lost 6 bases at V and 7 bases at J; junction bases unmatched: 7. CDR3 region: CASRPAGGIGELFF. The CDR3, as DNA: TGCGCCAGCAGACCGGCGGGGGGAATCGGGGAGCTGTTTTTT.

This chain connects TRBV6-4 to TRBJ2-3; 7 bases line up with TRBD1. The CDR3 has 16 residues. The germline V gene encodes CDR1 MRHNA and CDR2 SNTAGT. J gave up 0 bases and V 5 bases, and 8 bases lay outside the gene matches. In DNA, the CDR3 is TGTGCCAGCAGTACCGGGGACAGTCCTAGCACAGATACGCAGTATTTT. The encoded protein is CASSTGDSPSTDTQYF.

This chain links TRBV6-5 with TRBJ2-3; 11 nucleotides line up with TRBD2. Trimming took 2 bases from V and 3 from J; bases not matched to a gene: 1. Germline-derived CDR1 and CDR2 are MNHEY and SVGAGI. The CDR3 totals 15 residues. CDR3 amino acids: CASSYLAGGTDTQYF. The CDR3 coding sequence is TGTGCCAGCAGTTACCTAGCGGGGGGAACAGATACGCAGTATTTT.

The V call is TRBV6-6, the J call TRBJ2-7, with D maybe TRBD2 (5 bases). Germline lookup yields CDR1 MNHNY and CDR2 SVGAGI (reference sequence). The CDR3 has 14 residues. V was clipped by 0 bases and J by 2 bases, with 8 bases between them. The DNA of the CDR3 is TGTGCCAGCAGTTACTCCGGGGAAACCTACGAGCAGTACTTC. This gives the protein CASSYSGETYEQYF.

The V gene is TRBV2, the J gene TRBJ1-2; no definite D call. Trimming left V 8 bases short and J 0 bases short, with 19 bases between. CDR1 SNHLY and CDR2 FYNNEI come from the germline V gene. CDR3 size: 16 residues. CDR3 residues: CASFRIGPPANYGYTF. In DNA form, the CDR3 reads TGTGCCAGCTTCCGAATAGGACCTCCTGCTAACTATGGCTACACCTTC.

The chain recombines TRBV4-2 with TRBJ2-7; 7 bases line up with TRBD2. J lost 2 bases, V lost 0 bases, and 4 bases had no gene match. Germline assignment: CDR1 LGHNA and CDR2 YNFKEQ. The CDR3 sequence is 15 residues long. The CDR3 DNA reads TGTGCCAGCAGCCAAGAGCGGGAGCGCCCCTACGAGCAGTACTTC. Protein product: CASSQERERPYEQYF.

V usage is TRBV6-5 and J usage is TRBJ1-6; unclear D gene. The CDR3 consists of 14 residues. Germline V gene lookup returns CDR1 MNHEY and CDR2 SVGAGI. Trimming cost V 4 bases and J 9 bases, with 13 bases left between them. The CDR3 bases are TGTGCCAGCAGTTTTGGCAGTATAGTTTCACCCCTCCACTTT. Amino acids: CASSFGSIVSPLHF.

A single count supports this clone. The chain couples TRBV27 to TRBJ1-1, with D possibly being TRBD1 (5 bases). CDR1 is MNHEY and CDR2 is SMNVEV in the germline V gene (reference sequence). The V and J ends lost 2 bases and 7 bases respectively, with 26 bases between them. The CDR3 has 18 amino acids. The CDR3 protein is CASSLGSGGVGVRGEAFF. In DNA form, the CDR3 reads TGTGCCAGCAGTTTAGGATCCGGAGGGGTAGGGGTTCGCGGTGAAGCTTTCTTT.

CDR3 DNA sequence: TGTGCCACCAGCCCCCCCGGGACAGGAGTTTACGAGCAGTACTTC. This sequence encodes CATSPPGTGVYEQYF. The chain combines TRBV6-5 with TRBJ2-7, with 8 bases identical to TRBD1. With V trimmed by 10 bases and J by 4 bases, 15 bases remained unmatched. This CDR3 has 15 amino acids. From germline, CDR1 is MNHEY and CDR2 SVGAGI.

The genes are TRBV5-5 and TRBJ2-7; TRBD2 is a possible D gene (6 bases). Germline CDR1 SGHKS, CDR2 YYEKEE (reference sequence). This CDR3 is built from 16 residues. V was clipped by 0 bases and J by 0 bases, with 13 bases between them. Here the CDR3 DNA reads TGTGCCAGCAGCTTGGTGGCAGGAGGGACCTCCTACGAGCAGTACTTC. Its translation is CASSLVAGGTSYEQYF.

The chain couples TRBV5-4 to TRBJ1-5, with a tentative D call TRBD1 (6 bases). The CDR3 consists of 13 residues. V gave up 3 bases and J gave up 5 bases, with 9 bases separating them. Germline CDR1 and CDR2: SGHNT and YYREEE (reference sequence). This CDR3 is CASSSNRDQPQHF. The CDR3 bases are TGTGCCAGCAGCTCGAACAGGGATCAGCCCCAGCATTTT.

This sequence joins TRBV7-9 and TRBJ2-1, with 13 bases that match TRBD2. This CDR3 region has 15 residues. Germline assignment: CDR1 SEHNR and CDR2 FQNEAQ (reference sequence). V lost 5 bases and J lost 8; bases outside the gene matches: 6. CDR3 sequence: CASSLTSGGADEQFF. The CDR3 coding sequence is TGTGCCAGCAGCCTAACTAGCGGGGGGGCCGATGAGCAGTTCTTC.

This clone was recorded once. The chain combines TRBV18 with TRBJ2-5, with TRBD2 identical over 12 bases. CDR1 and CDR2 from the germline V gene are KGHSH and LQKENI. The CDR3 spans 17 residues. The J segment lost 5 bases and the V segment lost 3 bases, leaving 10 bases of the junction unmatched. The CDR3 bases are TGTGCCAGCTCACCGACAGCTAGCGGGAGGGCCAGGGAGACCCAGTACTTC. Amino acid sequence: CASSPTASGRARETQYF.

The rearrangement links TRBV7-8 to TRBJ2-5; tentatively, D is TRBD1 (5 bases). The CDR3 contains 14 residues. Trimming removed 5 bases at V and 2 bases at J, with 12 bases between. Germline V CDR1 and CDR2: SGHVS, FQNEAQ. Written as DNA, the CDR3 is TGTGCCAGCAGCCGGACAAAGCAACAAGAGACCCAGTACTTC. Protein sequence: CASSRTKQQETQYF.

This chain connects TRBV7-2 to TRBJ2-5, with TRBD2 identical over 14 bases. J was trimmed by 1 base and V by 6 bases; bases with no gene match: 4. Looked up from germline, CDR1 is SGHTA and CDR2 is FQGNSA. The CDR3 has 16 residues. CDR3 bases: TGTGCCAGCAGATCCGGACTAGCGGGAGGCCAAGAGACCCAGTACTTC. It encodes CASRSGLAGGQETQYF.